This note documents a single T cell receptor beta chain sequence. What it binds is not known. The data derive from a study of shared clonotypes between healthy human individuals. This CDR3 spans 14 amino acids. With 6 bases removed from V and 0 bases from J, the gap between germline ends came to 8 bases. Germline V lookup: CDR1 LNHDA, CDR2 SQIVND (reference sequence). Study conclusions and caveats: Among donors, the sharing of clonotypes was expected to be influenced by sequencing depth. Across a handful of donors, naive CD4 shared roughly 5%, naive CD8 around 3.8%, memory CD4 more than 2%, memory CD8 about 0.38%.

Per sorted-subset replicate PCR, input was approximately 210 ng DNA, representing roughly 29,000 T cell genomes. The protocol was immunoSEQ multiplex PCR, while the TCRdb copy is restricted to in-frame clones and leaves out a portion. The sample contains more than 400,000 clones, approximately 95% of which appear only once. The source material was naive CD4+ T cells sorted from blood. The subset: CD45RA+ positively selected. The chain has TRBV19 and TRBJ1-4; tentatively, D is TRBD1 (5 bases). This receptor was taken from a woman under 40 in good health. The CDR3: CASRGPATNEKLFF. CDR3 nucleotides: TGTGCCAGTAGGGGACCTGCAACTAATGAAAAACTGTTTTTT.